This T cell receptor (beta chain) comes out of a study of T cell responses to AZD1222 COVID-19 vaccine (TCRdb year 2021). Broadly, across the study: AZD1222 recipients with second doses at about 4 weeks or about 12 weeks were pooled, because spike-specific TCR depth and breadth did not differ between schedules. TCR sequencing covered some 240 trial participants: 207 given two doses of AZD1222 and 26 given two doses of MenACWY control vaccine. Trial participants were enrolled by age into 18-55, 56-69 and 70-plus year subgroups, with roughly 160, 29 and 62 TCR-sequenced participants respectively.

Overall study results and their limits: Only five or six AZD1222 recipients were SARS-CoV-2 seropositive at baseline, limiting conclusions about previously exposed vaccinees. Reportedly, close to half of the unique spike-specific TCRs recognized epitopes lying outside the regions that are mutated in the B.1.351 and B.1.1.7 variants. The vaccine-associated CD4 TCRs covered the entire spike protein, and the dominant responses fell in regions 160-218 and 743-854. The 56-69-year group was small, and its depth increase did not reach significance, likely because of low power. Participants were mostly white British and included more females than males, and it was suggested by the authors that clonal diversity may have been underestimated. After two AZD1222 doses, both the breadth and the depth of spike-specific TCRs were significantly higher than at day 0 and than in MenACWY recipients. Because no day 14 peak-response samples were available, the repertoires could be characterized only after the peak T cell response.

The time point label, as the study defines it: baseline before first vaccination. Vaccinee samples were obtained from the UK trials COV001 and COV002, which included a single-blind randomized controlled phase 2/3 trial of AZD1222 (ChAdOx1 nCoV-19) in healthy adults. Trial participant PBMC samples were collected at day 0 and day 28 after the second dose for TCRbeta chain sequencing. Based on the germline V gene (reference sequence), the CDR1 and CDR2 sequences are MNHEY and SMNVEV. V was cut back by 0 bases and J by 2 bases, leaving a gap of 14 bases between them. From cysteine to phenylalanine, the CDR3 is 17 amino acids long. The CDR3 DNA has 51 bases and is translated from base 1. The CDR3 regions of human TCRbeta chains were analyzed by immunosequencing. The authors' analysis ran thus. TCRs in the repertoires were compared against a reference library of SARS-CoV-2-specific TCRs that had been generated with the MIRA antigen-specificity platform. Breadth meant the fraction of unique TCRs that were SARS-CoV-2-associated, whereas depth meant the fraction of total T cells that were SARS-CoV-2-associated. Each spike-specific TCR was assigned to its reactive spike region and to a CD4 or CD8 class using the MIRA data. Log10-transformed breadth and depth values were compared by one-way ANOVA with Sidak's multiple comparisons tests. TCRdb took this table from immuneACCESS and kept in-frame rearrangements with V and J called. Such tables lack part of the clones; where checked against another copy, unresolved V genes explain under half of the gap, and the rest is unexplained. The D gene and trimming were derived from the DNA, and the V and J assignments and clone size from that table. The sample profile shows tens of thousands of clones; roughly 90% of them were found once. Approximately 3% of the sample lies in the top ten.

A word on this clone: Its specific antigen is unknown. Base-call qualities are not available, and no considerably larger clone is one nucleotide away.

The rearrangement combines TRBV27 with TRBJ1-5, with no confident D gene call. Sequences were derived from peripheral blood, sampled on day 0 of AZD1222 vaccination. This receptor was obtained from an adult in good health. This receptor has the CDR3 CASSLSPRMAGNQPQHF. The nucleotide sequence reads TGTGCCAGCAGTTTATCCCCTCGCATGGCGGGCAATCAGCCCCAGCATTTT.